A selection of T cell receptor beta chains follows, all from one sample in a study of shared clonotypes between healthy human individuals. Assay: immunoSEQ multiplex PCR; the TCRdb copy retains only in-frame clones and omits some. The sample carries 2 million to 2.5 million clones, roughly 93% recorded once. The sample comprised naive CD4+ T cells from PBMCs. These receptors were collected from a man between 18 and 29 years old in good health. Some clones in this sample may be carry-over from other donors' samples. The CDR3 runs from the conserved cysteine through the conserved F or W. The D gene is left open where the match is weak. Size values are once, few and many counts, or a class for expanded clones, and some rows have none.

.	TRBV2	TRBJ2-3	once	CASSEIQRGTDTQYF	TGTGCCAGCAGTGAGATACAGCGTGGCACAGATACGCAGTATTTT
TRBD1	TRBV5-5	TRBJ1-2	.	CASSLDRDYGYTF	TGTGCCAGCAGTCTTGACAGGGACTATGGCTACACCTTC
TRBD1	TRBV5-8	TRBJ1-5	.	CASSQPYNRGRQPQHF	TGTGCCAGCAGCCAACCGTATAACAGGGGGCGGCAGCCCCAGCATTTT
.	TRBV5-1	TRBJ2-7	.	CASSMSSRTEEQYF	TGCGCCAGCAGCATGTCCAGCAGAACGGAAGAGCAGTACTTC
TRBD2	TRBV4-1	TRBJ2-5	few	CASSALAGSQETQYF	TGCGCCAGCAGCGCACTAGCGGGGAGCCAAGAGACCCAGTACTTC
.	TRBV7-2	TRBJ2-1	.	CASSLLGLSYNEQFF	TGTGCCAGCAGCCTTTTGGGGTTATCCTACAATGAGCAGTTCTTC
.	TRBV6-1	TRBJ2-3	once	CASIMSGGPDTQYF	TGTGCCAGCATCATGTCTGGCGGACCAGATACGCAGTATTTT
.	TRBV7-7	TRBJ2-7	.	CASSLAGSYEQYF	TGTGCCAGCAGCTTAGCGGGATCTTACGAGCAGTACTTC
.	TRBV5-1	TRBJ1-1	.	CASSLGGGNTEAFF	TGCGCCAGCAGCCTCGGTGGGGGGAACACTGAAGCTTTCTTT
TRBD2	TRBV7-2	TRBJ2-2	.	CASSFPGTSGQTNTGELFF	TGTGCCAGCAGCTTCCCCGGGACTAGCGGACAAACGAACACCGGGGAGCTGTTTTTT
.	TRBV28	TRBJ1-3	.	CASHAVPSGNTIYF	TGTGCCAGCCATGCGGTTCCCTCTGGAAACACCATATATTTT
TRBD2	TRBV28	TRBJ2-1	.	CASLAGGGYNEQFF	TGTGCCAGCCTAGCGGGAGGGGGATACAATGAGCAGTTCTTC
TRBD2	TRBV6-5	TRBJ2-7	.	CASSSPGRANEQYF	TGTGCCAGCAGTTCCCCCGGGAGGGCCAACGAGCAGTACTTC
.	TRBV18	TRBJ2-7	.	CASSPMAGYSYEQYF	TGTGCCAGCTCACCCATGGCAGGCTACTCCTACGAGCAGTACTTC
.	TRBV25-1	TRBJ1-6	.	CASSRTGSYSPLHF	TGTGCCAGCAGTAGGACGGGGTCGTATTCACCCCTCCACTTT
TRBD1	TRBV5-1	TRBJ1-1	.	CASSFDNRGGTEAFF	TGCGCCAGCAGCTTTGATAACAGGGGAGGGACTGAAGCTTTCTTT
TRBD1	TRBV6-6	TRBJ1-5	.	CASSSRTGDQPQHF	TGTGCCAGCAGTTCAAGGACAGGGGATCAGCCCCAGCATTTT
.	TRBV27	TRBJ1-2	.	CATSAGAGVYGYTF	TGTGCCACCTCGGCCGGGGCAGGGGTCTATGGCTACACCTTC